The 29 T cell receptor beta chains listed next were all sequenced from one sample in a study of cytomegalovirus exposure and HLA in healthy donors. The primer mix had 60 Vbeta and 13 Jbeta primers. TCRdb keeps only in-frame clones here, not all; method: immunoSEQ multiplex PCR. This sample carries approximately 100,000 clones, more than 80% of them seen once, and the ten largest clones take about 3.6%. The specimen was PBMCs. Receptor source: a young man in good health and CMV-seronegative.

The chain has TRBV4-2 and TRBJ2-2; D unresolved. The CDR3 contains 17 residues. Germline V gene lookup returns CDR1 LGHNA and CDR2 YNFKEQ. Trimming took 4 bases from V and 4 from J, leaving 19 bases between them. The CDR3 nucleotides read TGTGCCAGCAGCCCCCGCCGTGTTGAGTGGGCCACCGGGGAGCTGTTTTTT. This sequence encodes CASSPRRVEWATGELFF.

V is TRBV4-1 and J is TRBJ2-7; 15 bases are a match to TRBD2. V gave up 4 bases and J gave up 6 bases; unmatched junction bases: 1. This CDR3 has 14 amino acids. CDR1 and CDR2 from the germline V gene are MGHRA and YSYEKL. CDR3 in amino acids: CASSPGLAGGEQYF. The CDR3 DNA reads as TGCGCCAGCAGCCCGGGACTAGCGGGGGGCGAGCAGTACTTC.

The chain uses TRBV6-5 and TRBJ2-3; 9 bases line up with TRBD2. This CDR3 has 15 residues. J gave up 4 bases and V 2 bases, and 4 bases lay outside the gene matches. The germline CDR1 and CDR2 sequences are MNHEY and SVGAGI. This chain's CDR3 is CASSYGAGGPDTQYF. Written as DNA, the CDR3 is TGTGCCAGCAGTTACGGGGCGGGGGGGCCAGATACGCAGTATTTT.

This clone was recorded only once. The CDR3 bases are TGTGCCAGCAGCGTATCTAGCGGGAGCCCAGATACGCAGTATTTT. This gives the protein CASSVSSGSPDTQYF. The chain joins TRBV9 to TRBJ2-3, with 10 bases matching TRBD2. The ends lost 1 base at V and 4 bases at J; junction bases unmatched: 3. CDR1 is SGDLS and CDR2 is YYNGEE in the germline V gene. The CDR3 spans 15 residues.

This clone was detected only once. The genes are TRBV7-9 and TRBJ2-5, with 8 bases matching TRBD2. In germline, CDR1 is SEHNR, CDR2 FQNEAQ (reference sequence). Trimming removed 2 bases from V and 4 bases from J; junction bases left unmatched: 15. The length of the CDR3 is 18 residues. The CDR3 DNA sequence: TGTGCCAGCAGCTTACCTCCCTCGACTAGCGCGACACGAGAGACCCAGTACTTC. This sequence encodes CASSLPPSTSATRETQYF.

The chain carries TRBV30 and TRBJ2-5; no reliable D call. The CDR3 contains 15 residues. Germline CDR1 is GTSNPN and CDR2 is SVGIG (reference sequence). V was clipped by 3 bases and J by 3 bases, with 17 bases between them. The CDR3 nucleotides are TGTGCCTGGAGCTCTAATCTCGTAGCAAAAGAGACCCAGTACTTC. Translated, it gives CAWSSNLVAKETQYF.

This chain links TRBV28 with TRBJ2-5; TRBD2 matches at 12 bases. J was trimmed by 2 bases and V by 3 bases; bases with no gene match: 13. The CDR3 loop spans 19 amino acids. Germline V gene sequence: CDR1 MDHEN, CDR2 SYDVKM. The CDR3 loop is CASSFPSVSSGGDQETQYF. The CDR3 DNA reads TGTGCCAGCAGTTTTCCTAGTGTTTCTAGCGGGGGGGATCAAGAGACCCAGTACTTC.

The rearrangement joins TRBV6-1 to TRBJ2-3, with TRBD1 as a possible D gene (5 bases). Per germline, CDR1 MNHNS and CDR2 SASEGT. The ends were cut back, 4 bases at V and 0 bases at J, with 8 bases in the middle. The CDR3 is 14 residues long. In DNA form, the CDR3 reads TGTGCCAGCAGTGTGACAGCTAGCACAGATACGCAGTATTTT. Translation: CASSVTASTDTQYF.

The CDR3 DNA follows: TGTGCCAGCAGCTTGAGGGGGACAGGATACGAAAAACTGTTTTTT. Protein: CASSLRGTGYEKLFF. The chain has TRBV5-6 and TRBJ1-4; 8 bases are shared with TRBD1. The CDR3 is 15 amino acids. Germline CDR1 is SGHDT and CDR2 is YYEEEE. After removal of 1 base from V and 8 bases from J, the junction contained 7 bases not matched to a gene.

The CDR3 reads CASSFQGAPRDEQYF. Written as DNA, the CDR3 is TGTGCCAGCAGCTTTCAGGGGGCGCCTAGGGACGAGCAGTACTTC. The gene calls are TRBV11-2 and TRBJ2-7, with TRBD1 identical over 8 bases. Germline CDR1 reads SGHAT; CDR2 reads FQNNGV. The V segment lost 3 bases and the J segment 5 bases; nucleotides outside the gene matches: 9. The CDR3 consists of 15 residues.

This chain joins TRBV5-1 and TRBJ2-1, with D maybe TRBD1 (7 bases). The CDR3 spans 15 residues. Germline CDR1 SGHRS, CDR2 YFSETQ. Trimming cost V 1 base and J 1 base, with 9 bases left between them. For the CDR3, the DNA is TGCGCCAGCAGCTTGCAGGGGGGTTCCTACAATGAGCAGTTCTTC. This encodes CASSLQGGSYNEQFF.

CDR3 protein: CASSQPTGARTDTQYF. CDR3 nucleotide sequence: TGTGCCAGCAGCCAGCCGACAGGGGCAAGGACAGATACGCAGTATTTT. The chain carries TRBV4-2 and TRBJ2-3, with 8 bases matching TRBD1. The CDR3 runs to 16 residues. V shed 3 bases and J 3 bases; nucleotides not matched to a gene: 8. CDR1 LGHNA and CDR2 YNFKEQ come from the germline V gene.

The rearrangement uses TRBV4-3 and TRBJ2-1; 9 bases are a match to TRBD2. Germline CDR1 and CDR2: LGHNA and YSLEER. The CDR3 is 19 amino acids. V gave up 1 base and J gave up 1 base; unmatched junction bases: 11. CDR3 nucleotide sequence: TGCGCCAGCAGCCAAGGGGGACTAGCCACCTGGAAATCCTACAATGAGCAGTTCTTC. Encoded protein: CASSQGGLATWKSYNEQFF.

The genes are TRBV11-3 and TRBJ2-1; a weak D match, TRBD1 (6 bases). The germline V gene has CDR1 SGHNT and CDR2 YENEEA. The CDR3 extends over 15 amino acids. The V end lost 5 bases, the J end lost 7 bases, and 18 bases lay between the germline ends. The CDR3 DNA reads TGTGCCAGCAGCCTATTGGCCACAGGGTATAATGAGCAGTTCTTC. Residues: CASSLLATGYNEQFF.

V gene TRBV6-5 combines with J gene TRBJ1-5; the match to TRBD1 covers 11 bases. The CDR3 runs to 14 residues. Per the germline V gene, CDR1 is MNHEY and CDR2 is SVGAGI. The V and J ends lost 2 bases and 6 bases, in that order; junction bases with no gene match: 0. CDR3 DNA: TGTGCCAGCAGTTACGGGACAGGGGGTCAGCCCCAGCATTTT. Translated: CASSYGTGGQPQHF.

In DNA form, the CDR3 reads TGTGCCAGCAGCTTAGAACAGCTCACTGAAGCTTTCTTT. It specifies CASSLEQLTEAFF. The V gene is TRBV11-2, the J gene TRBJ1-1; D ambiguous. Germline lookup yields CDR1 SGHAT and CDR2 FQNNGV. Trimming removed 0 bases from V and 4 bases from J, with 6 bases in between. CDR3 length: 13 amino acids. The variable domain in full, completed from reference TRBV11-2 and TRBJ1-1, reads EAGVAQSPRYKIIEKRQSVAFWCNPISGHATLYWYQQILGQGPKLLIQFQNNGVVDDSQLPKDRFSAERLKGVDSTLKIQPAKLEDSAVYLCASSLEQLTEAFFGQGTRLTVV.

The V gene is TRBV7-9, the J gene TRBJ2-7, with TRBD1 matching over 7 bases. Unmatched junction bases numbered 3, after V lost 5 bases and J lost 2 bases. Germline lookup yields CDR1 SEHNR and CDR2 FQNEAQ (reference sequence). The CDR3 contains 13 residues. CDR3 residues: CASSRQGAYEQYF. In DNA form, the CDR3 reads TGTGCCAGCAGCCGACAGGGAGCCTACGAGCAGTACTTC.

V gene TRBV12-5 combines with J gene TRBJ2-1, with 9 bases identical to TRBD1. The CDR3 loop spans 15 amino acids. CDR1 and CDR2 (germline): LGHNT, FRNRAP. V shed 3 bases, J shed 6 bases, and the junction held 6 bases outside the gene matches. CDR3 amino acids: CASGFTGGYGNEQFF. CDR3 nucleotide sequence: TGTGCTAGTGGTTTCACAGGGGGCTATGGCAATGAGCAGTTCTTC.

The chain uses TRBV5-1 and TRBJ2-2; 7 nucleotides line up with TRBD2. The CDR3 loop spans 16 amino acids. V was pared by 0 bases and J by 4 bases, with 6 bases of the junction left unmatched. Germline V CDR1 and CDR2: SGHRS, YFSETQ. For the CDR3, the DNA is TGCGCCAGCAGCTTGGTTGCGGGAGAGAGCACCGGGGAGCTGTTTTTT. Its protein is CASSLVAGESTGELFF.

The chain joins TRBV5-8 to TRBJ1-5; 8 bases agree with TRBD1. The CDR3 length is 14 residues. J was trimmed by 5 bases and V by 4 bases; bases with no gene match: 5. Germline assignment: CDR1 SGHTS and CDR2 YDEGEE. CDR3 region: CASSKGQGDQPQHF. For the CDR3, the DNA is TGTGCCAGCAGCAAAGGACAGGGAGATCAGCCCCAGCATTTT.

The chain uses TRBV5-4 and TRBJ1-3; TRBD1 matches 12 bases. Germline V gives CDR1 SGHNT, CDR2 YYREEE (reference sequence). Unmatched junction bases numbered 3, after V lost 3 bases and J lost 5 bases. There are 15 residues in the CDR3. The CDR3 DNA sequence: TGTGCCAGCAGCTCGGGACAGGGGGCAAGAAACACCATATATTTT. Protein product: CASSSGQGARNTIYF.

This clone was seen a handful of times. The chain carries TRBV5-1 and TRBJ2-3, with TRBD2 identical over 8 bases. V dropped 1 base and J dropped 1; count of bases not matched to a gene: 2. Germline V CDR1 and CDR2: SGHRS, YFSETQ. CDR3 length: 15 amino acids. CDR3 sequence (DNA): TGCGCCAGCAGCTTGCCGGGAGGGGGCACAGATACGCAGTATTTT. It translates to CASSLPGGGTDTQYF.

This sequence joins TRBV7-9 and TRBJ2-7; perhaps TRBD2 as D (5 bases). The CDR3 is made up of 13 amino acids. V was cut by 4 bases and J by 4 bases, with 11 bases left in between. Germline CDR1 reads SEHNR; CDR2 reads FQNEAQ (reference sequence). The CDR3 DNA reads TGTGCCAGCAGCTCAATACGGGGTTACGAGCAGTACTTC. This encodes CASSSIRGYEQYF.

This sequence joins TRBV6-5 and TRBJ1-1, with D perhaps matching TRBD1 (6 bases). The length of the CDR3 is 14 residues. Between the trimmed V and J ends, which lost 0 bases and 4 bases, there was a span of 9 bases. Germline-derived CDR1 and CDR2 are MNHEY and SVGAGI. CDR3 sequence (DNA): TGTGCCAGCAGTTACTCGCGGGGGCGCACTGAAGCTTTCTTT. It specifies CASSYSRGRTEAFF.

The V and J genes are TRBV7-3 and TRBJ2-3; possible D gene TRBD2, 5 bases. Per germline, CDR1 SGHTA and CDR2 FQGTGA. Trimming left V 2 bases short and J 2 bases short, with 11 bases between. The CDR3 is 15 amino acids. The CDR3 bases are TGTGCCAGCAGCTTAGAGGGTAGAAACACAGATACGCAGTATTTT. Translating gives CASSLEGRNTDTQYF.

V gene TRBV4-1 combines with J gene TRBJ1-5; D gene uncertain. The CDR3 is 17 residues long. Looked up from germline, CDR1 is MGHRA and CDR2 is YSYEKL. V was cut by 1 base and J by 2 bases, with 15 bases left in between. The DNA of the CDR3 is TGCGCCAGCAGCCAAGGACTGCGTGGGTCTCGCAATCAGCCCCAGCATTTT. Translated, it gives CASSQGLRGSRNQPQHF.

This chain uses TRBV7-9 with TRBJ1-1; no clear D gene. The V and J ends lost 4 bases and 0 bases respectively, with 12 bases between them. Germline V gives CDR1 SEHNR, CDR2 FQNEAQ (reference sequence). CDR3 length: 15 residues. The CDR3 sequence is CASSSLTELNTEAFF. The CDR3 DNA reads as TGTGCCAGCAGCTCTCTAACAGAGCTGAACACTGAAGCTTTCTTT.

This chain uses TRBV11-2 with TRBJ2-1, with 10 bases matching TRBD2. The CDR3 consists of 14 residues. Germline values: CDR1 SGHAT, CDR2 FQNNGV. V dropped 3 bases and J dropped 9; count of bases not matched to a gene: 5. The CDR3 loop reads CASSFPSGSGEQFF. For the CDR3, the DNA is TGTGCCAGCAGCTTCCCTAGCGGGAGTGGTGAGCAGTTCTTC.

The genes are TRBV27 and TRBJ1-2; the D gene is possibly TRBD1 (6 bases). Trimming removed 2 bases from V and 4 bases from J, with 14 bases in between. CDR1 is MNHEY and CDR2 is SMNVEV in the germline V gene (reference sequence). This CDR3 has 15 residues. The CDR3 region has the DNA TGTGCCAGCAGTTTAGAGTCACAGGGAGTCTATGGCTACACCTTC. Translating gives CASSLESQGVYGYTF.